Shown below are 18 T cell receptor beta chains from a single sample sequenced in a study of CD8+CD57+ T cells in acquired aplastic anemia. Using genomic DNA as the template, TCR beta VDJ and CDR3 profiling was carried out. TCRdb passed the reads through MiXCR, listing each CDR3 protein once. The sample records 350,000 to 450,000 distinct CDR3 sequences, about 70% being singletons. The sample taken for sequencing was sorted CD4+, CD8+, or CD8+CD57+ T cells (not recorded which) from PBMCs. The receptors stem from a human donor in good health, serving as a control.

This clonotype was observed a few times. Here the CDR3 DNA reads TGTGCCAGCAATCGGGAGGGGGGTTCCGATGAGCAGTTCTTC. This codes for CASNREGGSDEQFF. This rearrangement joins TRBV19 to TRBJ2-1; 8 positions match TRBD2. J was trimmed by 8 bases and V by 9 bases; bases with no gene match: 12. Germline CDR1 LNHDA, CDR2 SQIVND (reference sequence). The CDR3 is 14 amino acids.

This clonotype was observed many times. V and J are TRBV5-4 and TRBJ2-3, with 7 bases matching TRBD1. With V trimmed by 1 base and J by 0 bases, 5 bases remained unmatched. The CDR3 sequence is 16 residues long. Germline V lookup: CDR1 SGHNT, CDR2 YYREEE (reference sequence). The CDR3 DNA reads TGTGCCAGCAGCTTGAAAGGGGGCACTAGCACAGATACGCAGTATTTT. This translates into CASSLKGGTSTDTQYF. The complete variable domain, with remaining parts taken from reference TRBV5-4 and TRBJ2-3, reads ETGVTQSPTHLIKTRGQQVTLRCSSQSGHNTVSWYQQALGQGPQFIFQYYREEENGRGNFPPRFSGLQFPNYSSELNVNALELDDSALYLCASSLKGGTSTDTQYFGPGTRLTVL.

The chain joins TRBV20-1 to TRBJ2-7; D gene ambiguous. The CDR3 is made up of 15 amino acids. The V gene's germline CDR1 is DFQATT and CDR2 SNEGSKA (reference sequence). V lost 3 bases and J 1 base, leaving 16 bases between the germline ends. As DNA, the CDR3 is TGCAGTGCTAGGGGTAGAGCGAGGAAGTCCTACGAGCAGTACTTC. Its protein product is CSARGRARKSYEQYF.

This clonotype was found a few times. CDR3 nucleotides: TGTGCCAGCAGCTTAGTGCGGGGAGGCACAGATACGCAGTATTTT. Its protein product is CASSLVRGGTDTQYF. The chain joins TRBV7-2 to TRBJ2-3; possibly TRBD2 for D (6 bases). Germline V gene lookup returns CDR1 SGHTA and CDR2 FQGNSA. The length of the CDR3 is 15 residues. Deletions cut 1 base from V and 1 base from J, with 9 bases between.

The chain couples TRBV6-5 to TRBJ2-5, with D possibly being TRBD1 (6 bases). V lost 7 bases and J lost 5, with 14 bases in between. Germline CDR1 MNHEY, CDR2 SVGAGI. The CDR3 extends over 13 amino acids. Written as DNA, the CDR3 is TGTGCCAGCAAATATGGGGGCTGGGAGACCCAGTACTTC. Its protein is CASKYGGWETQYF.

V and J are TRBV7-9 and TRBJ1-2; no firm D call. Trimming took off 1 base at V and 2 bases at J, with 8 bases between the two ends. The CDR3 has 14 residues. CDR1 and CDR2 from the germline V gene are SEHNR and FQNEAQ (reference sequence). CDR3 amino acids: CASSLVPNNYGYTF. The CDR3 DNA reads TGTGCCAGCAGCTTAGTTCCGAACAACTATGGCTACACCTTC.

Notes on this clonotype: The CDR3 carries no conserved terminal phenylalanine or tryptophan, so it likely arises from a read error. The J gene is TRBJ1-1, the V gene TRBV7-2; D uncertain. CDR3 size: 13 residues. Trimming took off 2 bases at V and 11 bases at J, with 15 bases between the two ends. Germline V lookup: CDR1 SGHTA, CDR2 FQGNSA. The CDR3 bases are TGTGCCAGCAGCTTACTAGTCCTCTCTGGGGCTTTCGTT. It encodes CASSLLVLSGAFV.

Turning to this clonotype: The CDR3 carries no conserved terminal phenylalanine or tryptophan, so it likely arises from a read error. Because the CDR3's place on the DNA is in doubt, the DNA is left out and the CDR3 is given as listed by TCRdb. This chain joins TRBV9 and TRBJ1-2; whether TRBD1, the table's D call, matches the DNA was not checked. The CDR3 has 13 amino acids, counting both end residues. CDR1 is SGDLS, CDR2 YYNGEE, per germline. CDR3 amino acids: CASSVSGTGTDTL.

The chain couples TRBV7-2 to TRBJ2-2, with unresolved D. Trimming cost V 2 bases and J 0 bases, with 10 bases left between them. The CDR3 is 16 amino acids. Germline CDR1 and CDR2: SGHTA and FQGNSA. CDR3: CASSLWGTANTGELFF. The DNA of the CDR3 is TGTGCCAGCAGCTTATGGGGAACCGCGAACACCGGGGAGCTGTTTTTT.

This clonotype was seen repeatedly, ten times or more. This chain connects TRBV6-2 or TRBV6-3 to TRBJ1-5; tentatively, D is TRBD1 (5 bases). The V end lost 3 bases, the J end lost 0 bases, and 18 bases lay between the germline ends. Germline CDR1 reads MNHEY; CDR2 reads SVGEGT. This CDR3 has 18 residues. The CDR3 loop reads CASSYRDSTSHSNQPQHF. The CDR3 nucleotides read TGTGCCAGCAGTTATCGCGACAGCACAAGTCATAGCAATCAGCCCCAGCATTTT.

Notes on this clonotype: This likely comes from a read error, as the CDR3 has no conserved phenylalanine or tryptophan at its end. Because the CDR3's place on the DNA is in doubt, the DNA is left out and the CDR3 is given as listed by TCRdb. CDR3 sequence reads: CASSPGSWEAFG. The rearrangement uses TRBV19 and TRBJ1-1. The CDR3 length equals 12 residues, ends included. CDR1 LNHDA and CDR2 SQIVND come from the germline V gene (reference sequence).

Comment on this clonotype: The germline gene is not matched at one end of the junction; a read error may be the cause. This CDR3 reads CASSEDTRLSLPHHF. CDR3 bases: TGTGCCAGCAGTGAAGACACCCGTTTAAGTTTACCCCACCACTTT. The rearrangement uses TRBV2 and TRBJ2-5; D uncertain. The CDR3 totals 15 residues. Germline V gene data show CDR1 as SNHLY and CDR2 as FYNNEI.

The V call is TRBV11-2, the J call TRBJ1-6; possibly TRBD1 for D (6 bases). The germline V gene encodes CDR1 SGHAT and CDR2 FQNNGV. This CDR3 contains 16 residues. With 6 bases removed from V and 9 bases from J, the gap between germline ends came to 21 bases. The CDR3 nucleotides read TGTGCCAGCAGTGAATGGGAGAACAGGGTTTTTTCACCCCTCCACTTT. Amino acids: CASSEWENRVFSPLHF.

V usage is TRBV9 and J usage is TRBJ2-3; no clear D gene. CDR1 SGDLS and CDR2 YYNGEE come from the germline V gene. V lost 5 bases, J lost 1 base, and 11 bases lay in between. CDR3 size: 14 residues. The DNA for the CDR3 is TGTGCCAGCAGGGTTAGGGATGGCACAGATACGCAGTATTTT. Translating it yields CASRVRDGTDTQYF.

The chain links TRBV5-1 to TRBJ1-4; TRBD1 might be the D (6 bases). The germline gives CDR1 SGHRS, CDR2 YFSETQ. The CDR3 is 16 amino acids. V lost 0 bases to trimming and J lost 6 bases, with 15 bases between them. CDR3 coding DNA: TGCGCCAGCAGCTTGGCAGCGGGGGCAGGGGATGAAAAACTGTTTTTT. Its protein product is CASSLAAGAGDEKLFF.

This chain uses TRBV5-5 with TRBJ2-5, with D maybe TRBD2 (5 bases). CDR3 length equals 15 residues. The germline V gene encodes CDR1 SGHKS and CDR2 YYEKEE (reference sequence). The V end lost 4 bases, the J end lost 1 base, and 14 bases lay between the germline ends. CDR3 loop: CASSANGLLQETQYF. The CDR3 DNA reads TGTGCCAGCAGCGCAAACGGACTCCTCCAAGAGACCCAGTACTTC.

A single count supports this clonotype. V usage is TRBV9 and J usage is TRBJ1-4; no clear D. The CDR3 spans 13 residues. CDR1 is SGDLS, CDR2 YYNGEE, per germline. Trimming stripped 3 bases from V and 5 bases from J, with 8 bases between. In DNA form, the CDR3 reads TGTGCCAGCAGCGAACTAAAGAATGAAAAACTGTTTTTT. It yields the protein CASSELKNEKLFF.

At least ten counts were recorded for this clonotype. The chain has TRBV7-9 and TRBJ1-4; 7 bases align to TRBD1. Germline V CDR1 and CDR2: SEHNR, FQNEAQ (reference sequence). The V and J ends lost 3 bases and 2 bases, in that order; junction bases with no gene match: 9. This CDR3 has 17 residues. This CDR3 reads CASSFLDRPRTNEKLFF. CDR3 nucleotide sequence: TGTGCCAGCAGCTTCCTGGACAGGCCTCGCACTAATGAAAAACTGTTTTTT.